This TCR beta chain originates from a study of cytomegalovirus exposure and HLA in healthy donors. Findings and limits, study-wide: Overall, under 200 TCR beta chains were annotated as cytomegalovirus-associated. HLA allele associations emerged for 17,000 or so TCR beta sequences in a later analysis, at 0.05 false discovery rate.

About this clone itself: Its target is not known.

The PCR was carried out with 60 Vbeta primers and 13 Jbeta primers. Profiling relied on immunoSEQ multiplex PCR, and the TCRdb table lists in-frame clones only, not all of them. Counted here are about 160,000 clones, approximately 82% occurring once; the ten biggest clones make up approximately 6.5%. Germline-derived CDR1 and CDR2 are SGHRS and YFSETQ. The CDR3 has 17 amino acids. With 4 bases clipped from V and 1 base from J, the junction kept 9 bases outside the gene matches. V is TRBV5-1 and J is TRBJ2-2; 8 bases align to TRBD2. Sequenced input: PBMCs. The TCR was taken from a man aged 50-60 years in good health and CMV-seropositive. In DNA form, the CDR3 reads TGCGCCAGCAGCCTCGATATTCGGGGGGGGAACACCGGGGAGCTGTTTTTT. Its protein product is CASSLDIRGGNTGELFF.